This TCR beta chain is from a study of blood T cell repertoires in COVID-19. Libraries were prepared by immunoSEQ multiplex PCR; TCRdb keeps only in-frame clonotypes and omits some of them. The table lists 110,000 to 150,000 clones, about 87% of them singletons, with about 1.8% in the top ten. The CDR3 runs 12 residues. Trimming removed 1 base from V and 8 bases from J, with 8 bases in between. Germline CDR1 reads MNHNS; CDR2 reads SASEGT. This sequence was found in a woman aged 45-59 years with acute or convalescent COVID-19. The chain joins TRBV6-1 to TRBJ1-2; D unresolved. Sequencing was carried out using peripheral blood. The chain's CDR3 is CASSEGGLGYTF. CDR3 sequence (DNA): TGTGCCAGCAGTGAAGGAGGGCTAGGCTACACCTTC.